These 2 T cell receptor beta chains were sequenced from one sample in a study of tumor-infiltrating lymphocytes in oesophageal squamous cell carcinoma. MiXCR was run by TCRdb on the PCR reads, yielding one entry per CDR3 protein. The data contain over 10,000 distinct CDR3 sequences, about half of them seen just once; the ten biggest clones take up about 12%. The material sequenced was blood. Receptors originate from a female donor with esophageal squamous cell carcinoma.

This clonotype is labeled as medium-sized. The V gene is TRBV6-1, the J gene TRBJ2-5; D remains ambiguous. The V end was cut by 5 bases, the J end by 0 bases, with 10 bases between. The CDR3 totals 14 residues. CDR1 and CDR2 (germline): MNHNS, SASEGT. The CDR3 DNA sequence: TGTGCCAGCAGTTTTGACACGTACCAAGAGACCCAGTACTTC. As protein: CASSFDTYQETQYF.

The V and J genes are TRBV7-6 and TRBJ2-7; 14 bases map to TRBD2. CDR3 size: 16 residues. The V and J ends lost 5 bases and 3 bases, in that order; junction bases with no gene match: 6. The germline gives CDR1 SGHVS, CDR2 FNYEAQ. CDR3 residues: CASSPKTSGGVYEQYF. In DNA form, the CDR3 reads TGTGCCAGCAGCCCGAAGACTAGCGGGGGGGTCTACGAGCAGTACTTC.